The present entry profiles one TCR beta chain with its context. This sample is drawn from a study of blood T cell repertoires in COVID-19. About the research overall: Italy, Spain and the United States were the sources of the convalescent and acute COVID-19 samples. PBMCs, B-cell-depleted T cells, or T cells provided the cDNA or gDNA that made up the material.

How the authors handled the data: Amplified reference gene primers provided the basis for estimating nucleated cell counts. Profiled with immunoSEQ multiplex PCR; TCRdb holds only in-frame clones, not every one. From that table come the V and J calls and clone size; the DNA was used to work out D and trimming. The table lists under 200,000 clones, around 84% of them singletons. Trimming stripped 7 bases from V and 0 bases from J, with 13 bases between. The CDR3 extends over 15 amino acids. CDR1 and CDR2 (germline): LNHDA, SQIVND (reference sequence). Input material: peripheral blood. V is TRBV19 and J is TRBJ1-5, with D perhaps TRBD1 (6 bases). This clonotype was sampled from a man aged 45-60 years with active or convalescent COVID-19. The CDR3 nucleotides read TGTGCCAGTATTCAGGGGCGGCATAGCAATCAGCCCCAGCATTTT. Translation gives CASIQGRHSNQPQHF.